A single sample gave rise to the 15 T cell receptor beta chains below, sequenced in a study of breast tumors, draining lymph nodes, adjacent tissues. TCRdb itself ran the multiplex PCR reads through MiXCR, one entry per CDR3 protein. Of over 250,000 distinct CDR3 sequences in the sample, over 30% were seen once. Axillary draining lymph nodes of breast cancer patients supplied the node samples. Sequenced: axillary lymph node tissue. Source of these receptors: a female donor with breast cancer. Some clones in this sample may be carry-over from other donors' samples.

The chain carries TRBV29-1 and TRBJ1-1; D not resolved. Germline loops: CDR1 SQVTM, CDR2 ANQGSEA. CDR3 length equals 14 residues. The V gene lost 4 bases and the J gene lost 0 bases, with 12 bases spanning the gap. This CDR3 is CSVGGVKMNTEAFF. The CDR3 region has the DNA TGCAGCGTTGGGGGAGTGAAAATGAACACTGAAGCTTTCTTT.

This clonotype was seen many times. V usage is TRBV11-2 and J usage is TRBJ1-2; no definite D call. This CDR3 spans 13 amino acids. CDR1 and CDR2 from the germline V gene are SGHAT and FQNNGV. Trimming removed 2 bases at V and 7 bases at J, with 11 bases between. The CDR3, as DNA: TGTGCCAGCAGCTTAAACCCGCGTGGTGGCTACACCTTC. Encoded protein: CASSLNPRGGYTF.

Comment on this clonotype: Being one base from a much bigger clone, this may be a read error. The chain is built from TRBV20-1 and TRBJ2-5; D is perhaps TRBD1 (6 bases). V was trimmed by 1 base and J by 4 bases, leaving 16 bases between them. Looked up from germline, CDR1 is DFQATT and CDR2 is SNEGSKA (reference sequence). This CDR3 has 15 amino acids. The CDR3 region is CSARGYRDTPETQYF. In DNA form, the CDR3 reads TGCAGTGCTAGAGGCTACCGGGACACTCCAGAGACCCAGTACTTC.

This clonotype appeared many times. The V call is TRBV11-3, the J call TRBJ2-1, with TRBD2 matching over 8 bases. The V and J ends lost 5 bases and 8 bases, in that order; junction bases with no gene match: 14. Germline CDR1 and CDR2: SGHNT and YENEEA. The CDR3 runs to 16 residues. CDR3 nucleotides: TGTGCCAGCAGCACCCTTAGCGGGATCGGTTGGGATGAGCAGTTCTTC. Its translation: CASSTLSGIGWDEQFF.

This clonotype showed up many times. The gene calls are TRBV19 and TRBJ1-3, with D hard to call. The V gene's germline CDR1 is LNHDA and CDR2 SQIVND (reference sequence). The CDR3 sequence is 14 residues long. Trimming cost V 6 bases and J 0 bases, with 9 bases left between them. In DNA, the CDR3 is TGTGCCAGTAGCCCAGTCATCTCTGGAAACACCATATATTTT. This sequence encodes CASSPVISGNTIYF.

This clonotype was recorded many times. This sequence joins TRBV9 and TRBJ1-5; 8 bases map to TRBD1. Germline CDR1 and CDR2: SGDLS and YYNGEE. CDR3 length: 15 amino acids. The J segment lost 3 bases and the V segment lost 3 bases, leaving 5 bases of the junction unmatched. DNA of the CDR3: TGTGCCAGCAGCGGAGGGACAGGCTACAATCAGCCCCAGCATTTT. Amino acid sequence: CASSGGTGYNQPQHF.

Points on this clonotype: A read error may be the cause here, since a much bigger clone is one base away. V and J are TRBV4-1 and TRBJ2-7, with no clear D. Germline V gene sequence: CDR1 MGHRA, CDR2 YSYEKL. The CDR3 is made up of 16 amino acids. The DNA of the CDR3 is TGCGCCAGCAGCCAAGAAAAGGAGACTTCTCTGTACGAGCAGTGCTTC. Its translation: CASSQEKETSLYEQCF.

This clonotype has at least ten counts. The chain is built from TRBV5-1 and TRBJ2-1; D may be TRBD1 (6 bases). The CDR3 covers 14 residues. With 5 bases removed from V and 7 bases from J, the gap between germline ends came to 16 bases. Germline values: CDR1 SGHRS, CDR2 YFSETQ. The chain's CDR3 is CASSRQGIRNEQFF. Written as DNA, the CDR3 is TGCGCCAGCAGTAGGCAGGGGATAAGGAATGAGCAGTTCTTC.

This clonotype has at least ten counts. The V and J genes are TRBV24-1 and TRBJ2-1; no clear D. The CDR3 is made up of 11 amino acids. The V end lost 5 bases, the J end lost 7 bases, and 5 bases lay between the germline ends. CDR1 is KGHDR, CDR2 SFDVKD, per germline. The CDR3 is CATSARNEQFF. The CDR3, as DNA: TGTGCCACCAGTGCCCGTAATGAGCAGTTCTTC.

This clonotype was picked up many times. V usage is TRBV4-3 and J usage is TRBJ2-1; D unresolved. From germline, CDR1 is LGHNA and CDR2 YSLEER. V lost 4 bases to trimming and J lost 12 bases, with 16 bases between them. CDR3 length equals 13 residues. CDR3 region: CASSLDSTRRQFF. CDR3 nucleotides: TGCGCCAGCAGCCTTGACTCGACGAGGCGGCAGTTCTTC.

CDR3 nucleotides: TGTGCTAGTGGGGGGGACAGAGCCGGAGATACGCAGTATTTT. Translation: CASGGDRAGDTQYF. The chain combines TRBV7-7 with TRBJ2-3; either TRBD1 or TRBD2 may supply D (7 bases each). Germline V gives CDR1 SSHAT, CDR2 FNYEAQ (reference sequence). This CDR3 is built from 14 residues.

Ten or more counts support this clonotype. The V call is TRBV7-3, the J call TRBJ2-5, with TRBD1 matching over 10 bases. V lost 4 bases, J lost 2 bases, and 7 bases stayed unmatched. Germline V lookup: CDR1 SGHTA, CDR2 FQGTGA. The CDR3 runs to 16 residues. CDR3 sequence reads: CASSSTGGGRQETQYF. The CDR3, as DNA: TGTGCCAGCAGCTCGACAGGGGGCGGGAGACAAGAGACCCAGTACTTC.

At least ten counts were recorded for this clonotype. The chain joins TRBV11-2 to TRBJ2-1, with TRBD2 as a possible D gene (5 bases). This CDR3 has 15 amino acids. Per germline, CDR1 SGHAT and CDR2 FQNNGV. V was clipped by 5 bases and J by 5 bases, with 16 bases between them. Written as DNA, the CDR3 is TGTGCCAGCAGCCAGTCCATTACTAGAGACAATGAGCAGTTCTTC. Its protein is CASSQSITRDNEQFF.

The rearrangement joins TRBV15 to TRBJ1-4; 7 bases align to TRBD1. This CDR3 contains 15 residues. Looked up from germline, CDR1 is LNHNV and CDR2 is YYDKDF (reference sequence). V dropped 1 base and J dropped 7; count of bases not matched to a gene: 6. In DNA, the CDR3 is TGTGCCACCAGCAGAGTAAAGGGGGACAGTGAAAAACTGTTTTTT. Protein product: CATSRVKGDSEKLFF.

J is TRBJ2-3 and V is TRBV10-3, with 10 nucleotides matching TRBD2. This CDR3 is 14 amino acids long. Looked up from germline, CDR1 is ENHRY and CDR2 is SYGVKD. V trimming: 11 bases; J trimming: 2 bases; junction bases outside the gene matches: 7. As DNA, the CDR3 is TGTGCCCCCCTACTAGCGGGGATCACAGATACGCAGTATTTT. This codes for CAPLLAGITDTQYF.